This TCR beta chain was sequenced in a study of shared clonotypes between healthy human individuals (TCRdb year 2020). Some background on the complete study: The cohort comprised a couple of women and three men aged 18 to 49 years. Per donor, leukapheresis produced somewhere between about 0.9 and 9.5 billion PBMCs. To increase sequencing depth and limit assay-specific biases, different laboratories used diverse techniques to prepare libraries and sequence TCR repertoires. For each donor, CD4 naive and CD4 memory were each given three plates, CD8 naive was given two plates, and CD8 memory was given one plate. Blood TCR repertoires of five healthy adults were deeply sequenced to estimate repertoire size and the extent of clonotype sharing between individuals. The study at large found these results: When a handful of donors were compared, the shared fraction of clonotypes was 5% to 6.5% for naive CD4, about 4% for naive CD8, roughly 2.3% for memory CD4, and 0.35% to 0.4% for memory CD8. Only blood was sampled, and tissue TCR repertoires likely differ from those in blood. Naive subsets generally had larger estimated clonotype richness than memory subsets did. Higher generation probabilities were observed for clonotypes shared by all four sorted-subset donors than for non-shared clonotypes. Because the study included a small number of donors, the genetic and exposure-history diversity represented was limited. Even with the large sequencing depth, rarefaction of the sorted-subset datasets indicated that sequencing was incomplete. Based on pairwise subsampling, the degree of clonotype sharing among donors was expected to be affected by sequencing depth.

The donors were healthy, HIV-negative adults who had no recently reported acute infections or vaccinations. All donors were Caucasian adults living in Nashville, Tennessee, USA. CD8 memory samples were composed of magnetically selected CD45RO+ cells combined with CCR7-negative CD45RA+ effector memory (TemRA) cells. Blood was collected by leukapheresis, and PBMCs were isolated by Ficoll-Histopaque density gradient centrifugation and then cryopreserved in liquid nitrogen vapor phase. Analytical flow cytometry was used to check the purity and quantity of each magnetically sorted T cell population. From each sorted fraction, genomic DNA was isolated and quantified by UV absorbance on a Nanodrop 2000c. As encoded in the germline V gene (reference sequence), CDR1 is LNHDA while CDR2 is SQIVND. At the junction V is shortened by 5 bases and J by 4 bases, with 12 bases in between. CDR3 length: 14 amino acids, cysteine to phenylalanine. Left in the record is the CDR3 DNA by itself, 42 bases read in frame from the first base.

Using the deep immunoSEQ assay, multiplex PCR amplified TCR CDR3 regions from genomic DNA. Extracted genomic DNA from each cell subset was spread evenly across all wells of several immunoSEQ 96-well plates, with each plate serving as a replicate. For sorted subsets, each replicate PCR was loaded with roughly 200 ng genomic DNA, equivalent to 30,000 or so T cell genomes. Purified libraries were measured with a Qubit 3.0 fluorometer, size-checked on a Bioanalyzer 2100, and measured again with the KAPA Library Quantification kit. A separate single-read 150-cycle Illumina NextSeq 550 flow cell was used to sequence each immunoSEQ 96-well plate. Regarding the original processing steps: Because the immunoSEQ output held only junctional sequences and lacked quality scores, the filtering could not match the filtering applied to full-length reads. Sequences were annotated with PyIR, a Python wrapper for IgBLAST v1.9, using IMGT germline references to assign V/J genes and CDR3. Reads were removed for weak V/J assignments (E-value above 1e-6), missing CDR3, stop codons, out-of-frame junctions, or ambiguous translated residues. A V3J clonotype was defined by an identical inferred V gene, J gene, and CDR3 amino acid sequence. Percentage overlap between repertoires was calculated by dividing the number of shared unique clonotypes by the size of the smaller repertoire. Repertoire richness was assessed with RTK rarefaction, the Chao1 estimator, and Recon v2.1 estimates of unobserved clonotypes. For all TCRbeta clonotypes obtained by the gDNA method from a few donors, generation probabilities were computed with OLGA. This is the immuneACCESS table as TCRdb keeps it, with only in-frame sequences that have V and J called. A part of the clones is gone; compared with another copy, unresolved V genes explain less than half, and the rest is unexplained. V and J calls and clone size follow that table, whereas D and trimming were derived from the DNA. This sample lists approximately 95,000 clones; 67% were detected once. The ten largest account for 35% to 55% of the sample.

Worth noting for this clone: Its cognate antigen has yet to be identified. Base qualities are not recorded, but no much larger clone differs from it by a single base.

Sequences were obtained from memory CD8+ T cells sorted from blood. The label giving this sample's cell subset or site can be read as: CD45RO+ cells pooled with CCR7-negative TemRA cells. This receptor was obtained from a man between 25 and 39 years old in good health. The chain uses TRBV19 and TRBJ2-1; matching of 5 bases hints at TRBD2 as the D gene. The CDR3 region has the sequence CASSAHSEYNEQFF. The DNA sequence reads TGTGCCAGTAGTGCCCATAGCGAATACAATGAGCAGTTCTTC.